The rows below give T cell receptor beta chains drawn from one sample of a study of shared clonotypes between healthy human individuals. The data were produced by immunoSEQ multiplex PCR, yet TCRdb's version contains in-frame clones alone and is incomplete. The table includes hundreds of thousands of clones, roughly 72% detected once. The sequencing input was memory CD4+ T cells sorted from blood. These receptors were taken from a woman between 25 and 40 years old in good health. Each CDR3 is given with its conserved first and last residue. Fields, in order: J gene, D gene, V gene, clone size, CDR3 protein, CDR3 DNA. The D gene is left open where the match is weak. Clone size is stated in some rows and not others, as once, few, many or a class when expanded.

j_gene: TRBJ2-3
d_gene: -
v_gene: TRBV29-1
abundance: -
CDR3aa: CSVGGASGHSTDTQYF
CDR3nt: TGCAGCGTTGGAGGAGCCTCCGGACATAGCACAGATACGCAGTATTTT

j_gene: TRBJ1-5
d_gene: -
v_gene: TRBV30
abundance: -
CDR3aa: CAWGIRGQPQHF
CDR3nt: TGTGCCTGGGGGATACGGGGGCAGCCCCAGCATTTT

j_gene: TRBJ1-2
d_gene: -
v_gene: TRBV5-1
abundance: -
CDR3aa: CASSLGGEVRGYTF
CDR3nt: TGCGCCAGCAGCTTGGGAGGGGAAGTGAGGGGCTACACCTTC

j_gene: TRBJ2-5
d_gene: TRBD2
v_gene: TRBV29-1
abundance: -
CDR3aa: CSVRAGGQETQYF
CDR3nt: TGCAGCGTTCGGGCGGGAGGACAAGAGACCCAGTACTTC

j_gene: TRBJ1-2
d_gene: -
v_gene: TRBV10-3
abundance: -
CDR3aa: CAISDGGEGYGYTF
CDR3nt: TGTGCCATCAGTGACGGAGGCGAAGGCTATGGCTACACCTTC

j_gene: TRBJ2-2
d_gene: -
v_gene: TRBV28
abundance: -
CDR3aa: CASSLHGELFF
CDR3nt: TGTGCCAGCAGTTTACACGGGGAGCTGTTTTTT

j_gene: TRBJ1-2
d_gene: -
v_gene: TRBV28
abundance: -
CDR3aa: CASSFTGSVNGYTF
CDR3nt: TGTGCCAGCAGTTTCACGGGGTCTGTGAATGGCTACACCTTC

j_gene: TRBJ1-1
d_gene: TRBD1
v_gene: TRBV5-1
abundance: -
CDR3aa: CASTKTTGGDTEAFF
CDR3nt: TGCGCCAGCACCAAGACGACAGGGGGCGACACTGAAGCTTTCTTT

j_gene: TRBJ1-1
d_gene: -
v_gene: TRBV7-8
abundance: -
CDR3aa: CASSSPLDLVGFF
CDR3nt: TGTGCCAGCAGCTCCCCCTTAGACTTGGTAGGTTTCTTT

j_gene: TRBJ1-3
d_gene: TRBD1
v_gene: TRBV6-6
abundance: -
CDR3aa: CASSSLRGPGNTIYF
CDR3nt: TGTGCCAGCAGCTCACTAAGGGGGCCCGGAAACACCATATATTTT

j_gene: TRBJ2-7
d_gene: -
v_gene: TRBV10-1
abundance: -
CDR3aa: CASSESFEEGQYF
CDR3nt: TGCGCCAGCAGTGAGTCTTTCGAGGAGGGGCAGTACTTC

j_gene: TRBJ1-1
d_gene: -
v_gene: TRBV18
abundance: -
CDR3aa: CASSPQRAAEAFF
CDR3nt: TGTGCCAGCTCACCTCAGCGGGCAGCAGAAGCTTTCTTT

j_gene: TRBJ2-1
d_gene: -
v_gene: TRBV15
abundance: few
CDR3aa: CATTPSYNSFDEQFF
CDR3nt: TGTGCCACCACCCCGAGTTATAATAGTTTCGATGAGCAGTTCTTC

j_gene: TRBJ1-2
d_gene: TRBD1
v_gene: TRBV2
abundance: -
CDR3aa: CASSEGDRGLYTF
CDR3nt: TGTGCCAGCAGCGAAGGGGACAGGGGGCTTTACACCTTC

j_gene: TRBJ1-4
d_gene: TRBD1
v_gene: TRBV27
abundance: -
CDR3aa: CASSLRGQGPEKLFF
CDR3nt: TGTGCCAGCAGTTTACGGGGACAGGGTCCTGAAAAACTGTTTTTT

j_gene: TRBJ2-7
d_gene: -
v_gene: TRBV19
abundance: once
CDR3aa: CASSKGRSTYEQYF
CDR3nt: TGTGCCAGTAGTAAGGGACGAAGCACCTACGAGCAGTACTTC

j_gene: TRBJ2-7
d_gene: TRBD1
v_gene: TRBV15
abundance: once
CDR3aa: CATSVRDRGTYEQYF
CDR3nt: TGTGCCACCAGCGTCCGGGACAGGGGGACCTACGAGCAGTACTTC

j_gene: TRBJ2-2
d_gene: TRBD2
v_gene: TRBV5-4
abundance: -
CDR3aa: CASGSGVNTGELFF
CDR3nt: TGTGCCAGCGGAAGCGGGGTGAACACCGGGGAGCTGTTTTTT

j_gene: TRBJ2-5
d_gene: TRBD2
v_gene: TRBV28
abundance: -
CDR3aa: CASSLGGTGFQETQYF
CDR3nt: TGTGCCAGCAGTTTGGGGGGGACTGGGTTCCAAGAGACCCAGTACTTC

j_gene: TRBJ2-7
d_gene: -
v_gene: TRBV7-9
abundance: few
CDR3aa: CASSPGEPEQYF
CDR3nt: TGTGCCAGCAGCCCCGGTGAGCCCGAGCAGTACTTC

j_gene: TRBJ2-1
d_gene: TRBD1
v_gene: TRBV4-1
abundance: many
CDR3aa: CASSQDRGGEGPYNEQFF
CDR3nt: TGCGCCAGCAGCCAAGATAGAGGGGGCGAGGGTCCCTACAATGAGCAGTTCTTC

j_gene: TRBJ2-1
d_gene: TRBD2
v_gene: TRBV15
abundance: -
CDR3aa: CATSRGTSGYNEQFF
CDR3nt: TGTGCCACCAGCAGAGGGACTAGCGGGTACAATGAGCAGTTCTTC

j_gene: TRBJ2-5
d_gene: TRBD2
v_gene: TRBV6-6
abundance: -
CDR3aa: CASSLAGAEETQYF
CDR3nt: TGTGCCAGCAGCTTAGCGGGAGCCGAGGAGACCCAGTACTTC

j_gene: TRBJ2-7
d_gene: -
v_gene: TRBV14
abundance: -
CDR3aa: CASSQGLNLEQYF
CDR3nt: TGTGCCAGCAGCCAAGGGTTGAATCTCGAGCAGTACTTC

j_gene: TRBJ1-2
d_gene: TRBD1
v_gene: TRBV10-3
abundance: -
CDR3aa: CAISDPRGQKQPYTF
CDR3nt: TGTGCCATCAGTGATCCCCGGGGACAGAAGCAGCCCTACACCTTC

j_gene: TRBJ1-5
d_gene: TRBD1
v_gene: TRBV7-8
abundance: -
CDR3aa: CASSLGYYRGAFQPQHF
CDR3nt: TGTGCCAGCAGCTTAGGCTACTACAGGGGTGCTTTTCAGCCCCAGCATTTT

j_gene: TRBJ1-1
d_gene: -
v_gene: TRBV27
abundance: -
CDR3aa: CASSSQGYTEAFF
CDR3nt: TGTGCCAGCAGTTCTCAGGGGTATACTGAAGCTTTCTTT

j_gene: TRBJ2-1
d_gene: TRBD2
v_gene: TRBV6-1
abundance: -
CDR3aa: CASSVLGLAGDPWANEQFF
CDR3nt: TGTGCCAGCAGTGTCCTGGGACTAGCGGGGGATCCCTGGGCCAATGAGCAGTTCTTC

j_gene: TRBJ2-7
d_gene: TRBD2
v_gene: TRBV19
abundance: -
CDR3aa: CASSSGTSGTYEQYF
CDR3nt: TGTGCCAGTAGTTCGGGGACTAGCGGTACCTACGAGCAGTACTTC

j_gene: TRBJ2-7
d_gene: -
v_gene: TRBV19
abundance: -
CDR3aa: CASSEAGVWYEQYF
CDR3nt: TGTGCCAGTAGTGAGGCAGGGGTCTGGTACGAGCAGTACTTC

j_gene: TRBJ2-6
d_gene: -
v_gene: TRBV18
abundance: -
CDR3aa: CASSPRPGSGANVLTF
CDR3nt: TGTGCCAGCTCACCACGGCCGGGCTCTGGGGCCAACGTCCTGACTTTC

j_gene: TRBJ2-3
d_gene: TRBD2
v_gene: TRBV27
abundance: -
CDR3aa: CASSLWGDYTQDTQYF
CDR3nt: TGTGCCAGCAGTCTTTGGGGGGACTACACCCAAGATACGCAGTATTTT

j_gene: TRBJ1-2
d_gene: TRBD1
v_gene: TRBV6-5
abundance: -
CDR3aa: CASRRQGAELYGYTF
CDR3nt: TGTGCCAGCAGGCGACAGGGAGCGGAACTATATGGCTACACCTTC

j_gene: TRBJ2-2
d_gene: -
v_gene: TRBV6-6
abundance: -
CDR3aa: CATRTANTGELFF
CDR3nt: TGTGCCACCAGGACAGCGAACACCGGGGAGCTGTTTTTT

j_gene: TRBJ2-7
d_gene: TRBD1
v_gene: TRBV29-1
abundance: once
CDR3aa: CSVARTGAYWEQYF
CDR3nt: TGCAGCGTTGCAAGGACAGGGGCGTATTGGGAGCAGTACTTC

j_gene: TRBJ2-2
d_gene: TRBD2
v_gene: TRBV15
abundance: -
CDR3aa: CATSRDPGLADNTGELFF
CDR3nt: TGTGCCACCAGCAGAGATCCCGGACTAGCGGATAACACCGGGGAGCTGTTTTTT

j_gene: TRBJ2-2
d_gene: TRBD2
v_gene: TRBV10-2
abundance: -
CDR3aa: CASRGTSWDDAGELFF
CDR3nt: TGCGCCAGCAGAGGGACTAGCTGGGATGACGCCGGGGAGCTGTTTTTT

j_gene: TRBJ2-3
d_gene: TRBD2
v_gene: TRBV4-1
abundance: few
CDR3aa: CASSRGLAGTPSTDTQYF
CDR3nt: TGCGCCAGCAGCCGAGGACTAGCGGGTACGCCTAGCACAGATACGCAGTATTTT